This TCR beta chain was identified in a study of blood T cell repertoires in COVID-19. CDR1 and CDR2 from the germline V gene are LGHNA and YSLEER. Trimming at V came to 3 bases and at J to 7 bases, leaving 2 bases not matched to a gene. The CDR3 extends over 13 amino acids. Authors' analysis steps: Amplification of reference gene primers was used by the study to estimate nucleated cell counts. Profiled with immunoSEQ multiplex PCR; TCRdb holds only in-frame clones, not every one. The D gene and trimming were derived from the DNA, and the V and J assignments and clone size from that table. The sample contains approximately 110,000 clones, around 90% of which appear only once.

Sample: peripheral blood. This receptor was taken from a woman aged 45-59 years with active or convalescent COVID-19. J is TRBJ2-2 and V is TRBV4-3; TRBD1 agrees at 7 bases. CDR3 coding DNA: TGCGCCAGCAGCCACAGGGGGTACGGGGAGCTGTTTTTT. Encoded protein: CASSHRGYGELFF.